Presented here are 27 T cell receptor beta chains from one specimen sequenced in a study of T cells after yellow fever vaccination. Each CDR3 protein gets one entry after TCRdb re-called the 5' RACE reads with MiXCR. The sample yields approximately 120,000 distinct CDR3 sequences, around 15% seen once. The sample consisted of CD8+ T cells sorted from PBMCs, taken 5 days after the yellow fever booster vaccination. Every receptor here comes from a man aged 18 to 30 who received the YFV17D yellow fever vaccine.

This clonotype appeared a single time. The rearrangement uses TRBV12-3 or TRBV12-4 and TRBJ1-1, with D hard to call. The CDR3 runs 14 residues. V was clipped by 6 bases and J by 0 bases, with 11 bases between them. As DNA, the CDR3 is TGTGCCAGCAGCCCCGAAGGGATGAACACTGAAGCTTTCTTT. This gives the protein CASSPEGMNTEAFF.

CDR3 sequence: CASSHPDYGYTF. The CDR3 DNA is TGTGCCAGCAGCCACCCCGACTATGGCTACACCTTC. V and J are TRBV12-3 or TRBV12-4 and TRBJ1-2, with D unresolved. CDR3 length equals 12 residues. V dropped 6 bases and J dropped 3 bases, with 8 bases sitting between them.

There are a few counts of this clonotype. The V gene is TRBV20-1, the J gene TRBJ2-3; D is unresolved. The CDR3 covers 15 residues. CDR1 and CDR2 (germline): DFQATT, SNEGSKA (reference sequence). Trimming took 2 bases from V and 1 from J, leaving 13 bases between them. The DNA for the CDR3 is TGCAGTGCTAGATTTTGGGTACTCGGCACAGATACGCAGTATTTT. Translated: CSARFWVLGTDTQYF.

CDR3 region: CASSSPRQGVHGYTF. The CDR3 nucleotides are TGTGCCAGCAGCTCTCCCCGACAGGGCGTTCATGGCTACACCTTC. V usage is TRBV7-9 and J usage is TRBJ1-2, with 7 bases lining up with TRBD1. V was clipped by 4 bases and J by 6 bases; unmatched bases: 11. The CDR3 runs 15 residues. Germline values: CDR1 SEHNR, CDR2 FQNEAQ (reference sequence).

CDR3 in amino acids: CASSLRETGAEDTQYF. The CDR3 bases are TGTGCCAGCAGCTTAAGAGAAACGGGGGCCGAAGATACGCAGTATTTT. The chain employs TRBV7-9 and TRBJ2-3; TRBD1 or TRBD2 may be the D gene (6 bases each). Germline V gene lookup returns CDR1 SEHNR and CDR2 FQNEAQ (reference sequence). This CDR3 is built from 16 residues. Trimming removed 2 bases from V and 5 bases from J, with 17 bases in between.

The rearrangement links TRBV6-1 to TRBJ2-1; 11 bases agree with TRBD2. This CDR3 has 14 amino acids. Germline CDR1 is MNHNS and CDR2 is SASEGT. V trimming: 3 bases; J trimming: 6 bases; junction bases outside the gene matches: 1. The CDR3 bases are TGTGCCAGCAGTGATAGCGGGGGGGCCAATGAGCAGTTCTTC. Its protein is CASSDSGGANEQFF.

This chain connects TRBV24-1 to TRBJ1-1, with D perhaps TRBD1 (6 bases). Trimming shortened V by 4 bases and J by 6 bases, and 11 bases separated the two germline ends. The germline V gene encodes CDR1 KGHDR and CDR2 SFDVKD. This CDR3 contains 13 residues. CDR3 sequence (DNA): TGTGCCACCAGTGACCTCAGGGGTGCTGAAGCTTTCTTT. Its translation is CATSDLRGAEAFF.

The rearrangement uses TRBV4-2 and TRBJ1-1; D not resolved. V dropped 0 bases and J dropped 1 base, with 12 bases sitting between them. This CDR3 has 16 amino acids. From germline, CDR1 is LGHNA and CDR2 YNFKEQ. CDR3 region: CASSQEEAVPNTEAFF. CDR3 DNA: TGTGCCAGCAGCCAAGAGGAGGCGGTGCCGAACACTGAAGCTTTCTTT.

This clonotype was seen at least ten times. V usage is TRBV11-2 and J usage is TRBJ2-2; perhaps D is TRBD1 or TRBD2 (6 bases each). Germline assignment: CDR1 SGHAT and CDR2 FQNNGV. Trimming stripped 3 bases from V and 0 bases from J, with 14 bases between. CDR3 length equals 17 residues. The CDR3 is CASSLGRTDANTGELFF. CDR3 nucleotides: TGTGCCAGCAGCTTGGGGAGGACAGACGCGAACACCGGGGAGCTGTTTTTT.

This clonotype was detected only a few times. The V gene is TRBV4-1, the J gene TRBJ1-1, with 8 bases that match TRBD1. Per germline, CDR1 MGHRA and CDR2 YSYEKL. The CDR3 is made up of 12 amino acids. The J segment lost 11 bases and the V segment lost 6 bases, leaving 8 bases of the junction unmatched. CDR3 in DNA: TGCGCCAGCAGGGTCGCAGGGGGCCCCGCTTTCTTT. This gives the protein CASRVAGGPAFF.

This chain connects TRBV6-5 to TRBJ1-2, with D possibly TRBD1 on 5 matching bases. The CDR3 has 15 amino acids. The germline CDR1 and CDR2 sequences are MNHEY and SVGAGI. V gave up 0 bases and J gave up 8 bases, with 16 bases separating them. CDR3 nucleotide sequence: TGTGCCAGCAGTTACTCGATATCTGGGGGGAAGGGCTACACCTTC. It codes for CASSYSISGGKGYTF.

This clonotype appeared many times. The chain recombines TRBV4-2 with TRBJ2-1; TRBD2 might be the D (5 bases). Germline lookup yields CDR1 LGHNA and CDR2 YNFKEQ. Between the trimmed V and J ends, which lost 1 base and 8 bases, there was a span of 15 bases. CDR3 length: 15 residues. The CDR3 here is CASSQVLVSLYEQFF. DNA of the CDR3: TGTGCCAGCAGCCAAGTACTAGTGAGTCTCTATGAGCAGTTCTTC.

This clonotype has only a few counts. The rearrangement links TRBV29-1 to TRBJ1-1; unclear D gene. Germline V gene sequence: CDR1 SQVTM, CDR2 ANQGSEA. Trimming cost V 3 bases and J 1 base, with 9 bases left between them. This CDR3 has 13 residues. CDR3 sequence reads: CSVEGRTNTEAFF. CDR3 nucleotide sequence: TGCAGCGTTGAGGGCAGAACGAACACTGAAGCTTTCTTT.

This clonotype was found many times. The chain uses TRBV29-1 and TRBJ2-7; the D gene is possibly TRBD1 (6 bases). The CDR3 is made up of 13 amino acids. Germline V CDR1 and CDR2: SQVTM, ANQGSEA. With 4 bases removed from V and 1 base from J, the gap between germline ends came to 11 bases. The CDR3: CSVVKDRSYEQYF. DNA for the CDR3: TGCAGCGTTGTAAAGGACAGATCCTACGAGCAGTACTTC.

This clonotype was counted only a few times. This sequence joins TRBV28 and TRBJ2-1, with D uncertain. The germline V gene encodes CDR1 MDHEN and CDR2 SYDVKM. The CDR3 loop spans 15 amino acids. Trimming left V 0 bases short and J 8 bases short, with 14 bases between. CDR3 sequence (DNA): TGTGCCAGCAGTTTATGGGGTGCCCTAGTCCATGAGCAGTTCTTC. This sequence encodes CASSLWGALVHEQFF. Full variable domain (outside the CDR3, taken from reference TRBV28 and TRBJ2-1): DVKVTQSSRYLVKRTGEKVFLECVQDMDHENMFWYRQDPGLGLRLIYFSYDVKMKEKGDIPEGYSVSREKKERFSLILESASTNQTSMYLCASSLWGALVHEQFFGPGTRLTVL.

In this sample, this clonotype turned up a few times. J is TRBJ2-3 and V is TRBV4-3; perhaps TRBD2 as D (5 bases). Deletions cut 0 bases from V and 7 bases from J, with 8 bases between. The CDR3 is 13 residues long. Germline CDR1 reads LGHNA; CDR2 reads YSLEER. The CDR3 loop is CASSQDLAYTQYF. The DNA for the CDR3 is TGCGCCAGCAGCCAAGATCTAGCATATACGCAGTATTTT.

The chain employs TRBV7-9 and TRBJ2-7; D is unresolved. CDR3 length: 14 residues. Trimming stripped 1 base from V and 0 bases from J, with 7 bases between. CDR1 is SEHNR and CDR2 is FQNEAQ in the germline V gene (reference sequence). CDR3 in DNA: TGTGCCAGCAGCTTAGAACAGAGCTCCTACGAGCAGTACTTC. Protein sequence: CASSLEQSSYEQYF.

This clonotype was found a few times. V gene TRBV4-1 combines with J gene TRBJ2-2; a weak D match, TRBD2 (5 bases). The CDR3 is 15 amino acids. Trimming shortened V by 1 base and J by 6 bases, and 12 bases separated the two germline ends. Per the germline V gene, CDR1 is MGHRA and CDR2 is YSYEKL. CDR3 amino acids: CASSQALGLPGELFF. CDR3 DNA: TGCGCCAGCAGCCAAGCCCTCGGACTTCCCGGGGAGCTGTTTTTT.

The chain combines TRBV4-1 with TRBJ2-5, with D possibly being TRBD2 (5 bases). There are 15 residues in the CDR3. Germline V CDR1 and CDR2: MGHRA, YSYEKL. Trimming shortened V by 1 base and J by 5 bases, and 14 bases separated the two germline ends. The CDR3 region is CASSQVFSARETQYF. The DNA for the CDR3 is TGCGCCAGCAGCCAAGTGTTTAGCGCCAGGGAGACCCAGTACTTC.

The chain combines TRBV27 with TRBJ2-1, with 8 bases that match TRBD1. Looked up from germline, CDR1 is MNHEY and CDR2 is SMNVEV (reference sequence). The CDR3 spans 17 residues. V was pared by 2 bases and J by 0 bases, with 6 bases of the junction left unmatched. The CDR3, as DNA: TGTGCCAGCAGTTTAATTCCAGGGGGCCGCTCCTACAATGAGCAGTTCTTC. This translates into CASSLIPGGRSYNEQFF.

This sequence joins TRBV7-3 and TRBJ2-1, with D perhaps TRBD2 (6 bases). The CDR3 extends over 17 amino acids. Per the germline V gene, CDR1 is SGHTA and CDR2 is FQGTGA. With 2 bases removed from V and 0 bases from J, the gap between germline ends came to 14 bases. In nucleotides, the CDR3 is TGTGCCAGCAGCTTATCTTGGCGGGGTAGCTCCTACAATGAGCAGTTCTTC. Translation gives CASSLSWRGSSYNEQFF.

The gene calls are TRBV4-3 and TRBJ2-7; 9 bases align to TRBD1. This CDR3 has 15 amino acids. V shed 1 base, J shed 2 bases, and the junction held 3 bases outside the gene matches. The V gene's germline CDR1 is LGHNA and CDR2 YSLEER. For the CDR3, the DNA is TGCGCCAGCAGCCAAGGGTGGACAGGGGCCTACGAGCAGTACTTC. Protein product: CASSQGWTGAYEQYF.

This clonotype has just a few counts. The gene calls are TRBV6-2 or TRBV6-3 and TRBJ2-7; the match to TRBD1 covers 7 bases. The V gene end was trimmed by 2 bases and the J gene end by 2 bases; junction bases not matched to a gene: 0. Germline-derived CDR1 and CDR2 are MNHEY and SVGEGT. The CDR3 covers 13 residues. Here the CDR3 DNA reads TGTGCCAGCAGTTACCAGGGGGCCTACGAGCAGTACGTC. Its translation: CASSYQGAYEQYV.

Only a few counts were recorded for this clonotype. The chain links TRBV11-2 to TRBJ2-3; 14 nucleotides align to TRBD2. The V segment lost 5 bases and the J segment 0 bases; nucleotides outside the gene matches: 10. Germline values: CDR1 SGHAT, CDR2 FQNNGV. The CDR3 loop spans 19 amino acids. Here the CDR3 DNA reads TGTGCCAGCAGCAACGATCGGACTAGCGGGGGGACTAGCACAGATACGCAGTATTTT. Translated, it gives CASSNDRTSGGTSTDTQYF.

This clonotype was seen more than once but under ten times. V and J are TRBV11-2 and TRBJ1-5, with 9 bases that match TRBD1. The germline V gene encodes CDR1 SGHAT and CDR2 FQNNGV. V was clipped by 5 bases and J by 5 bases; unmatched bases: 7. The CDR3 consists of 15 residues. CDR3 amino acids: CASSLGTGSDQPQHF. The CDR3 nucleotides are TGTGCCAGCAGCCTCGGGACAGGGAGTGATCAGCCCCAGCATTTT.

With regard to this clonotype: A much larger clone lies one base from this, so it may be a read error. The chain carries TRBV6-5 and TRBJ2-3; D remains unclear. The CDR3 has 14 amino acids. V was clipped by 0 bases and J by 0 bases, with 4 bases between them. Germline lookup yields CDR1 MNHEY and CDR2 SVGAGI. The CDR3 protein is CASSYSASTDTQYF. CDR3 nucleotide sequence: TGTGCCAGCAGTTACTCGGCTAGCACAGATACGCAGTATTTT.

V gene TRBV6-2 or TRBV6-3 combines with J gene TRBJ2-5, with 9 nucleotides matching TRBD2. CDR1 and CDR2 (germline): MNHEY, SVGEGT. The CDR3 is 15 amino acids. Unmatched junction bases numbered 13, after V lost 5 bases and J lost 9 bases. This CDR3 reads CASSPGPAGGPPQYF. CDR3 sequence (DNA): TGTGCCAGCAGTCCCGGGCCAGCGGGGGGCCCGCCCCAGTACTTC.